One and the same sample provided the 10 T cell receptor beta chains below, sequenced in a study of cytomegalovirus exposure and HLA in healthy donors. The protocol was immunoSEQ multiplex PCR, while the TCRdb copy is restricted to in-frame clones and leaves out a portion. The sample includes approximately 200,000 clones, 88% seen only once; the top ten take about 2.7%. Material for sequencing was PBMCs. These receptors were obtained from a woman between 18 and 29 years old in good health and CMV-seronegative.

The rearrangement links TRBV7-9 to TRBJ2-3, with TRBD2 matching 11 bases. CDR1 and CDR2 (germline): SEHNR, FQNEAQ (reference sequence). V trimming: 4 bases; J trimming: 0 bases; junction bases outside the gene matches: 3. This CDR3 region has 16 residues. CDR3 sequence reads: CASSSGTSGSTDTQYF. The CDR3, as DNA: TGTGCCAGCAGCTCCGGGACTAGCGGAAGCACAGATACGCAGTATTTT.

This chain uses TRBV5-1 with TRBJ1-3; the D is unclear. CDR1 SGHRS and CDR2 YFSETQ come from the germline V gene. V was shortened by 4 bases and J by 2 bases, with 16 bases between the two germline ends. The CDR3 length is 16 residues. This chain's CDR3 is CASSREGAGTGNTIYF. The CDR3 nucleotides are TGCGCCAGCAGCCGGGAGGGCGCTGGAACTGGAAACACCATATATTTT.

This chain uses TRBV6-5 with TRBJ2-3, with 12 bases aligning to TRBD2. Trimming cost V 6 bases and J 1 base; bases outside gene matches: 2. CDR3 length: 15 amino acids. From germline, CDR1 is MNHEY and CDR2 SVGAGI. As DNA, the CDR3 is TGTGCCAGCAGGGCTAGCGGGAGGGGCACAGATACGCAGTATTTT. This gives the protein CASRASGRGTDTQYF.

The genes are TRBV6-1 and TRBJ2-1, with D possibly TRBD1 on 7 matching bases. This CDR3 is 17 amino acids long. The germline V gene encodes CDR1 MNHNS and CDR2 SASEGT. The V gene lost 3 bases and the J gene lost 3 bases, with 18 bases spanning the gap. CDR3 in amino acids: CASSDEGGQPGYNEQFF. DNA for the CDR3: TGTGCCAGCAGTGATGAGGGGGGACAGCCGGGCTACAATGAGCAGTTCTTC.

The CDR3 nucleotides are TGTGCCAGCAGCTTCCGTAGCGGGAGGGCCGTCGAGACCCAGTACTTC. Translation: CASSFRSGRAVETQYF. The V call is TRBV5-5, the J call TRBJ2-5, with 11 nucleotides matching TRBD2. The CDR3 runs to 16 residues. Germline CDR1 reads SGHKS; CDR2 reads YYEKEE (reference sequence). After removal of 2 bases from V and 5 bases from J, the junction contained 8 bases not matched to a gene.

CDR3 sequence reads: CAGRQGENYGYTF. DNA of the CDR3: TGCGCCGGGCGACAGGGAGAAAACTATGGCTACACCTTC. The genes are TRBV5-1 and TRBJ1-2, with TRBD1 matching 7 bases. The CDR3 length is 13 residues. CDR1 and CDR2 (germline): SGHRS, YFSETQ. The V segment lost 10 bases and the J segment 2 bases; nucleotides outside the gene matches: 8.

This clone was counted a single time. The genes are TRBV4-1 and TRBJ2-7; 8 nucleotides match TRBD1. Trimming at V came to 0 bases and at J to 4 bases, leaving 2 bases not matched to a gene. Germline CDR1 reads MGHRA; CDR2 reads YSYEKL. This CDR3 spans 14 amino acids. CDR3 protein: CASSQETGGYEQYF. CDR3 nucleotide sequence: TGCGCCAGCAGCCAAGAAACAGGGGGATACGAGCAGTACTTC.

This chain connects TRBV28 to TRBJ1-2, with 9 positions matching TRBD1. The germline gives CDR1 MDHEN, CDR2 SYDVKM. Trimming at V came to 6 bases and at J to 7 bases, leaving 21 bases not matched to a gene. The CDR3 runs to 18 residues. CDR3 nucleotides: TGTGCCAGCAGACATCGCCCAGATCTAAACAGGGGGCTAAGTGGCTACACCTTC. Translation: CASRHRPDLNRGLSGYTF.

V gene TRBV28 combines with J gene TRBJ2-7; 9 bases map to TRBD1. The CDR3 length is 17 residues. The V segment lost 9 bases and the J segment 0 bases; nucleotides outside the gene matches: 15. Germline assignment: CDR1 MDHEN and CDR2 SYDVKM. CDR3 region: CARRSPGQGTSSYEQYF. Here the CDR3 DNA reads TGTGCCAGGAGAAGCCCGGGACAGGGAACTAGCTCCTACGAGCAGTACTTC. Looking up the rest from reference TRBV28 and TRBJ2-7 gives the full variable domain: DVKVTQSSRYLVKRTGEKVFLECVQDMDHENMFWYRQDPGLGLRLIYFSYDVKMKEKGDIPEGYSVSREKKERFSLILESASTNQTSMYLCARRSPGQGTSSYEQYFGPGTRLTVT.

The chain joins TRBV28 to TRBJ2-7, with D possibly TRBD1 on 5 matching bases. CDR1 MDHEN and CDR2 SYDVKM come from the germline V gene. V lost 1 base and J 0 bases, leaving 10 bases between the germline ends. The CDR3 is 15 amino acids. The CDR3 region is CASSLFKRGSYEQYF. In DNA form, the CDR3 reads TGTGCCAGCAGTTTATTCAAAAGGGGCTCCTACGAGCAGTACTTC.